Presented here are 26 T cell receptor beta chains from one specimen sequenced in a study of blood T cell repertoires in COVID-19. Produced via immunoSEQ multiplex PCR; TCRdb's table is partial and in-frame only. The sample consists of some 91,000 clones, approximately 80% of them appearing once. The sample consisted of peripheral blood. The source is a man in his 70s with acute or convalescent COVID-19.

This rearrangement joins TRBV10-3 to TRBJ2-2; the D gene is possibly TRBD1 (5 bases). The germline V and J ends were trimmed by 7 bases and 0 bases, with 9 bases remaining between them. This CDR3 has 14 amino acids. Germline assignment: CDR1 ENHRY and CDR2 SYGVKD. For the CDR3, the DNA is TGTGCCATCAACGAACAGGCGAACACCGGGGAGCTGTTTTTT. The encoded protein is CAINEQANTGELFF.

The CDR3 region is CASSLSAGEQYF. The CDR3 DNA is TGTGCCAGCTCATTGTCGGCGGGCGAGCAGTACTTC. This rearrangement joins TRBV18 to TRBJ2-7; D perhaps matches TRBD2 (5 bases). Germline CDR1 reads KGHSH; CDR2 reads LQKENI. The CDR3 length is 12 residues. V lost 5 bases, J lost 6 bases, and 11 bases lay in between.

This chain uses TRBV6-6 with TRBJ2-7; no clear D. This CDR3 region has 13 residues. The germline gives CDR1 MNHNY, CDR2 SVGAGI (reference sequence). V lost 2 bases to trimming and J lost 9 bases, with 14 bases between them. Here the CDR3 DNA reads TGTGCCAGCAGTTACGGGTCTGGGCTGGGGCAGTACGTC. Amino acids: CASSYGSGLGQYV.

The V call is TRBV25-1, the J call TRBJ1-6; possibly TRBD1 for D (6 bases). The CDR3 is 13 amino acids. V was shortened by 7 bases and J by 9 bases, with 13 bases between the two germline ends. From germline, CDR1 is MGHDK and CDR2 SYGVNS. The CDR3 region has the DNA TGTGCCAGCACCAGGGGCAGGAGTTCACCCCTCCACTTT. The encoded protein is CASTRGRSSPLHF.

This chain uses TRBV12-3 or TRBV12-4 with TRBJ1-6; 8 bases are shared with TRBD1. Trimming removed 5 bases from V and 10 bases from J; junction bases left unmatched: 4. This CDR3 region has 13 residues. CDR3 sequence reads: CASSPGQGSPLHF. The DNA for the CDR3 is TGTGCCAGCAGTCCTGGACAGGGCTCACCCCTCCACTTT.

The V call is TRBV6-6, the J call TRBJ1-1, with D unclear. Trimming removed 2 bases at V and 0 bases at J, with 10 bases between. This CDR3 has 15 residues. Germline V CDR1 and CDR2: MNHNY, SVGAGI (reference sequence). CDR3 sequence reads: CASSYEDGVNTEAFF. CDR3 coding DNA: TGTGCCAGCAGTTACGAGGACGGGGTGAACACTGAAGCTTTCTTT.

This sequence joins TRBV5-1 and TRBJ2-5; 8 bases match TRBD1. The CDR3 totals 13 residues. Germline CDR1 SGHRS, CDR2 YFSETQ. J gave up 4 bases and V 9 bases, and 8 bases lay outside the gene matches. CDR3: CATTLTGGETQYF. The CDR3 bases are TGCGCCACCACACTCACAGGGGGAGAGACCCAGTACTTC. Full variable domain (remainder filled in from reference TRBV5-1 and TRBJ2-5): KAGVTQTPRYLIKTRGQQVTLSCSPISGHRSVSWYQQTPGQGLQFLFEYFSETQRNKGNFPGRFSGRQFSNSRSEMNVSTLELGDSALYLCATTLTGGETQYFGPGTRLLVL.

In DNA, the CDR3 is TGCGCCAGCAGACCTCTAGCTATCTACAATGAGCAGTTCTTC. As protein: CASRPLAIYNEQFF. V is TRBV10-2 and J is TRBJ2-1; D possibly corresponds to TRBD2 (5 bases). The V gene lost 6 bases and the J gene lost 3 bases, with 12 bases spanning the gap. Germline assignment: CDR1 WSHSY and CDR2 SAAADI. The CDR3 is 14 residues long.

This chain uses TRBV5-1 with TRBJ2-7, with 11 bases lining up with TRBD1. The length of the CDR3 is 13 residues. The J segment lost 6 bases and the V segment lost 3 bases, leaving 2 bases of the junction unmatched. CDR1 and CDR2 from the germline V gene are SGHRS and YFSETQ. The DNA for the CDR3 is TGCGCCAGCAGCTCCGGGACAGGGGGCGAGCAGTACGTC. Protein product: CASSSGTGGEQYV.

The chain is built from TRBV19 and TRBJ1-5; D unclear. Trimming took 5 bases from V and 1 from J, leaving 6 bases between them. The CDR3 is 13 residues long. CDR1 is LNHDA, CDR2 SQIVND, per germline (reference sequence). CDR3 in DNA: TGTGCCAGTAGTTCCCAGAGCAATCAGCCCCAGCATTTT. This translates into CASSSQSNQPQHF.

The CDR3 region is CASSEMGLTGELFF. DNA for the CDR3: TGCGCCAGCAGTGAGATGGGCCTGACCGGGGAGCTGTTTTTT. This sequence joins TRBV10-2 and TRBJ2-2, with D unclear. Trimming left V 2 bases short and J 5 bases short, with 9 bases between. Germline V gene sequence: CDR1 WSHSY, CDR2 SAAADI. The CDR3 loop spans 14 amino acids.

The chain links TRBV21-1 to TRBJ2-5; the tabulated D call, TRBD1, remains unverified against the DNA. TRBV21-1 is classified as a pseudogene. This CDR3 contains 15 residues. The CDR3 DNA reads as TGTGCCAGCATCGAGGACCGGGACAGGCGGTTCGCCCAGTACTTC. Protein: CASIEDRDRRFAQYF.

The table lists this clone with a few counts. The V call is TRBV5-8, the J call TRBJ2-2, with no clear D. Trimming pared 0 bases from V and 1 base from J, leaving 4 bases between. This CDR3 is 14 amino acids long. Looked up from germline, CDR1 is SGHTS and CDR2 is YDEGEE. CDR3 coding DNA: TGTGCCAGCAGCTTGGGACAGAACACCGGGGAGCTGTTTTTT. It translates to CASSLGQNTGELFF.

The rearrangement joins TRBV9 to TRBJ2-3; TRBD1 agrees at 8 bases. This CDR3 is 16 amino acids long. CDR1 SGDLS and CDR2 YYNGEE come from the germline V gene. V shed 3 bases, J shed 1 base, and the junction held 7 bases outside the gene matches. This chain's CDR3 is CASSALDRGGTDTQYF. In DNA form, the CDR3 reads TGTGCCAGCAGCGCCCTCGACAGGGGAGGCACAGATACGCAGTATTTT.

The J gene is TRBJ2-2, the V gene TRBV6-5; possibly TRBD1 for D (6 bases). The V end lost 10 bases, the J end lost 5 bases, and 14 bases lay between the germline ends. Germline V CDR1 and CDR2: MNHEY, SVGAGI. CDR3 length: 13 residues. For the CDR3, the DNA is TGTGCCACACAAGCAGGGGTAACCGGGGAGCTGTTTTTT. It is translated as CATQAGVTGELFF.

CDR3 in DNA: TGCGCCAGCAGCCAACGGGACAGGTTTACAGATACGCAGTATTTT. This encodes CASSQRDRFTDTQYF. The chain carries TRBV5-1 and TRBJ2-3; 8 nucleotides match TRBD1. Germline CDR1 is SGHRS and CDR2 is YFSETQ. This CDR3 is 15 amino acids long. Trimming removed 4 bases from V and 3 bases from J; junction bases left unmatched: 7.

V gene TRBV30 combines with J gene TRBJ1-1; D gene ambiguous. The germline V and J ends were trimmed by 0 bases and 0 bases, with 8 bases remaining between them. Germline V CDR1 and CDR2: GTSNPN, SVGIG (reference sequence). The CDR3 spans 14 residues. The CDR3 loop reads CAWSVPAMNTEAFF. In DNA form, the CDR3 reads TGTGCCTGGAGTGTACCCGCTATGAACACTGAAGCTTTCTTT. Full variable domain (remainder filled in from reference TRBV30 and TRBJ1-1): SQTIHQWPATLVQPVGSPLSLECTVEGTSNPNLYWYRQAAGRGLQLLFYSVGIGQISSEVPQNLSASRPQDRQFILSSKKLLLSDSGFYLCAWSVPAMNTEAFFGQGTRLTVV.

The J gene is TRBJ1-1, the V gene TRBV28, with TRBD1 matching over 8 bases. V gave up 5 bases and J gave up 8 bases; unmatched junction bases: 7. In germline, CDR1 is MDHEN, CDR2 SYDVKM. CDR3 length equals 13 residues. The CDR3 DNA reads TGTGCCAGCAGTCAGACACAGGGGGTGGAAGCTTTCTTT. It yields the protein CASSQTQGVEAFF.

This clone was counted ten times or more. The chain recombines TRBV5-6 with TRBJ1-3; D is perhaps TRBD1 (5 bases). Trimming cost V 0 bases and J 1 base, with 5 bases left between them. Germline CDR1 SGHDT, CDR2 YYEEEE. The CDR3 runs 14 residues. The CDR3 DNA follows: TGTGCCAGCAGCTTGGAGGGGTCTGGAAACACCATATATTTT. The encoded protein is CASSLEGSGNTIYF.

The chain carries TRBV4-1 and TRBJ1-4, with D unresolved. CDR1 is MGHRA, CDR2 YSYEKL, per germline. Trimming removed 1 base at V and 1 base at J, with 10 bases between. The CDR3 totals 16 residues. The CDR3 reads CASSQGSGITNEKLFF. CDR3 bases: TGCGCCAGCAGCCAAGGGTCCGGGATAACTAATGAAAAACTGTTTTTT.

The chain employs TRBV15 and TRBJ2-6, with 9 bases fitting TRBD1. CDR3 size: 19 residues. Trimming removed 4 bases from V and 6 bases from J; junction bases left unmatched: 16. Germline V gene lookup returns CDR1 LNHNV and CDR2 YYDKDF (reference sequence). CDR3 in DNA: TGTGCCACCAGCAATGGGGGGGACAGGGCCTCTTTTGAGGCCAACGTCCTGACTTTC. This encodes CATSNGGDRASFEANVLTF.

The chain carries TRBV5-6 and TRBJ1-4; TRBD1 aligns across 10 bases. The CDR3 has 17 amino acids. With 3 bases clipped from V and 0 bases from J, the junction kept 5 bases outside the gene matches. CDR1 is SGHDT and CDR2 is YYEEEE in the germline V gene. CDR3 in amino acids: CASSSGQGSPTNEKLFF. In DNA, the CDR3 is TGTGCCAGCAGCTCGGGACAGGGGTCCCCAACTAATGAAAAACTGTTTTTT.

The rearrangement joins TRBV19 to TRBJ1-2, with TRBD1 identical over 9 bases. This CDR3 region has 18 residues. Germline CDR1 and CDR2: LNHDA and SQIVND (reference sequence). V shed 6 bases and J 3 bases; nucleotides not matched to a gene: 17. The CDR3 spells CASRPLADRGISDYGYTF. The CDR3 DNA reads TGTGCCAGTAGACCGCTTGCGGACAGGGGTATATCCGACTATGGCTACACCTTC.

This clone has a single count. The V and J genes are TRBV25-1 and TRBJ2-5; D gene unclear. The CDR3 spans 11 residues. With 2 bases removed from V and 7 bases from J, the gap between germline ends came to 5 bases. The V gene's germline CDR1 is MGHDK and CDR2 SYGVNS. CDR3 nucleotides: TGTGCCAGCAGTGAAAGTAGGACCCAGTACTTC. This encodes CASSESRTQYF.

A single count supports this clone. This chain connects TRBV7-9 to TRBJ1-2; D not certain. The CDR3 consists of 13 residues. CDR1 and CDR2 (germline): SEHNR, FQNEAQ (reference sequence). V lost 1 base and J 6 bases, leaving 9 bases between the germline ends. CDR3 in DNA: TGTGCCAGCAGCTTAGAAGTAACTGATGGCTACACCTTC. It yields the protein CASSLEVTDGYTF.

The J gene is TRBJ2-1, the V gene TRBV23-1; D not certain. TRBV23-1 is reported as an ORF; its role is uncertain. The V and J ends lost 10 bases and 12 bases respectively, with 7 bases between them. CDR3 length: 8 residues. The CDR3 loop reads CAIRGQFF. CDR3 DNA: TGCGCCATTCGCGGGCAGTTCTTC.